Shown below are 28 T cell receptor beta chains from a single sample sequenced in a study of beta chain features in type 1 diabetes. TCRB transcripts that were expressed got sequenced, as all of the isolated RNA had been reverse transcribed. The data were produced by immunoSEQ multiplex PCR, yet TCRdb's version contains in-frame clones alone and is incomplete. The table shows 970,000 or so clones, with roughly a sixth occurring only once. The specimen was naive CD4+ T cells from blood. The receptors come from a woman between 18 and 30 years old in good health.

This clone turned up a few times. At the DNA level, this CDR3 is encoded by other sequences in the same sample as well. V is TRBV20-1 and J is TRBJ2-3; no clear D. The CDR3 is 11 residues long. Trimming stripped 3 bases from V and 0 bases from J, with 1 base between. Germline V CDR1 and CDR2: DFQATT, SNEGSKA (reference sequence). The CDR3 protein is CSASSTDTQYF. The CDR3 nucleotides read TGCAGTGCTAGTAGCACAGATACGCAGTATTTT.

This clone was counted only a few times. The chain has TRBV4-2 and TRBJ2-1, with TRBD1 matching 7 bases. The trim removed 8 bases at V and 1 base at J, leaving 5 bases unmatched. Germline CDR1 is LGHNA and CDR2 is YNFKEQ. The CDR3 runs 14 residues. The chain's CDR3 is CASGETGSYNEQFF. CDR3 sequence (DNA): TGTGCCAGCGGGGAGACAGGGTCCTACAATGAGCAGTTCTTC.

The J gene is TRBJ1-3, the V gene TRBV9, with D perhaps TRBD1 (6 bases). V dropped 0 bases and J dropped 4 bases, with 14 bases sitting between them. This CDR3 region has 16 residues. The germline gives CDR1 SGDLS, CDR2 YYNGEE. CDR3 sequence (DNA): TGTGCCAGCAGCGTAGGTTTACAGGGTCCGGGAAACACCATATATTTT. Amino acids: CASSVGLQGPGNTIYF.

This clone showed up just a few times. This rearrangement joins TRBV11-2 to TRBJ2-3; D uncertain. This CDR3 region has 15 residues. Germline assignment: CDR1 SGHAT and CDR2 FQNNGV. V was trimmed by 5 bases and J by 6 bases, leaving 18 bases between them. CDR3 sequence reads: CASSPPTTPADTQYF. The CDR3 bases are TGTGCCAGCAGCCCCCCCACGACCCCGGCGGATACGCAGTATTTT.

As for this clone: The junction does not match germline at one end; this may be a read error. The chain has TRBV19 and TRBJ1-2; 10 bases fit TRBD1. This CDR3 region has 14 residues. CDR1 LNHDA and CDR2 SQIVND come from the germline V gene (reference sequence). CDR3 nucleotide sequence: TGTGCCAGTACAACACACTGGACAGGGGGTAGAGGGATCTTC. Translation: CASTTHWTGGRGIF.

The rearrangement uses TRBV19 and TRBJ1-1; D is perhaps TRBD1 (6 bases). The CDR3 is made up of 14 amino acids. Trimming left V 5 bases short and J 8 bases short, with 18 bases between. Per germline, CDR1 LNHDA and CDR2 SQIVND (reference sequence). CDR3 protein: CASSPRGALKEAFF. The CDR3 nucleotides are TGTGCCAGTAGTCCCAGGGGAGCCCTGAAAGAAGCTTTCTTT. Full variable domain (rest looked up from reference TRBV19 and TRBJ1-1): DGGITQSPKYLFRKEGQNVTLSCEQNLNHDAMYWYRQDPGQGLRLIYYSQIVNDFQKGDIAEGYSVSREKKESFPLTVTSAQKNPTAFYLCASSPRGALKEAFFGQGTRLTVV.

This clone was picked up a small number of times. The rearrangement uses TRBV10-3 and TRBJ2-1; TRBD2 aligns across 13 bases. V was pared by 6 bases and J by 15 bases, with 8 bases of the junction left unmatched. The CDR3 spans 13 residues. The germline gives CDR1 ENHRY, CDR2 SYGVKD. In DNA form, the CDR3 reads TGTGCCATCAGCGGACTAGCGGGAGATGATGCGTTCTTC. Translation gives CAISGLAGDDAFF.

This clone was detected only a few times. V is TRBV23-1 and J is TRBJ2-3, with D tentatively TRBD1 (7 bases). TRBV23-1 counts as an open reading frame of uncertain function. Trimming cost V 0 bases and J 3 bases, with 22 bases left between them. CDR3 length: 19 amino acids. CDR3 DNA: TGCGCCAGCAGTCAATCTGAGAGGGGGCGGGATGACGGGACAGATACGCAGTATTTT. It translates to CASSQSERGRDDGTDTQYF.

The chain recombines TRBV11-2 with TRBJ1-1; no clear D gene. The CDR3 sequence is 13 residues long. Germline V gene sequence: CDR1 SGHAT, CDR2 FQNNGV. Trimming took off 4 bases at V and 1 base at J, with 7 bases between the two ends. The CDR3 DNA is TGTGCCAGCAGCTCACAAGAGAACACTGAAGCTTTCTTT. Translation gives CASSSQENTEAFF.

The chain is built from TRBV7-9 and TRBJ2-7; D not certain. Germline lookup yields CDR1 SEHNR and CDR2 FQNEAQ (reference sequence). This CDR3 comprises 19 residues. V lost 8 bases and J 3 bases, leaving 32 bases between the germline ends. The CDR3 DNA reads as TGTGCCAGCCGACGATGGGTAGGGCAAGGCCTAGGTGTAGGCTACGAGCAGTACTTC. This encodes CASRRWVGQGLGVGYEQYF. The whole variable domain, remainder taken from reference TRBV7-9 and TRBJ2-7, is DTGVSQNPRHKITKRGQNVTFRCDPISEHNRLYWYRQTLGQGPEFLTYFQNEAQLEKSRLLSDRFSAERPKGSFSTLEIQRTEQGDSAMYLCASRRWVGQGLGVGYEQYFGPGTRLTVT.

This chain joins TRBV28 and TRBJ2-5; no clear D gene. Trimming took 6 bases from V and 3 from J, leaving 17 bases between them. The CDR3 consists of 15 residues. Germline CDR1 reads MDHEN; CDR2 reads SYDVKM. The CDR3 region has the DNA TGTGCCAGCAGCCAACGTAAGATTCAAAAAGAGACCCAGTACTTC. It specifies CASSQRKIQKETQYF.

The genes are TRBV13 and TRBJ1-1; D gene ambiguous. Germline assignment: CDR1 PRHDT and CDR2 FYEKMQ (reference sequence). V was shortened by 0 bases and J by 8 bases, with 10 bases between the two germline ends. The CDR3 loop spans 13 amino acids. The CDR3 bases are TGTGCCAGCAGCTTAGGCCCGGGGAGAGAAGCTTTCTTT. As protein: CASSLGPGREAFF.

This clone has only a few counts. The CDR3 protein is CASRPQGAGETQYF. CDR3 coding DNA: TGCGCCAGCAGGCCACAGGGGGCGGGAGAGACCCAGTACTTC. J is TRBJ2-5 and V is TRBV5-1, with 9 bases identical to TRBD1. V lost 5 bases and J lost 4; bases outside the gene matches: 6. The CDR3 extends over 14 amino acids. CDR1 and CDR2 from the germline V gene are SGHRS and YFSETQ.

The V gene is TRBV28, the J gene TRBJ1-1; no clear D. Germline CDR1 reads MDHEN; CDR2 reads SYDVKM. The CDR3 contains 14 residues. The V gene lost 7 bases and the J gene lost 5 bases, with 17 bases spanning the gap. The CDR3 loop reads CASTFGGLETEAFF. CDR3 DNA: TGTGCCAGCACCTTCGGCGGACTAGAGACTGAAGCTTTCTTT.

Only a few counts were recorded for this clone. V and J are TRBV7-3 and TRBJ2-3; the D gene could be TRBD1 or TRBD2 (5 bases each). Trimming took off 5 bases at V and 4 bases at J, with 10 bases between the two ends. CDR1 is SGHTA and CDR2 is FQGTGA in the germline V gene. The CDR3 extends over 13 amino acids. The CDR3 region has the DNA TGTGCCAGCAGCCTCCTGGGGGCAGATACGCAGTATTTT. It yields the protein CASSLLGADTQYF.

The rearrangement joins TRBV2 to TRBJ2-1, with D hard to call. The germline V gene has CDR1 SNHLY and CDR2 FYNNEI. This CDR3 is 11 amino acids long. V dropped 2 bases and J dropped 10 bases, with 6 bases sitting between them. CDR3 amino acids: CASSELDEQFF. CDR3 DNA sequence: TGTGCCAGCAGTGAACTAGACGAGCAGTTCTTC.

This clone was picked up one time. This sequence joins TRBV28 and TRBJ2-3, with 9 bases fitting TRBD1. V was pared by 8 bases and J by 10 bases, with 10 bases of the junction left unmatched. CDR3 length: 13 amino acids. The germline gives CDR1 MDHEN, CDR2 SYDVKM. CDR3: CASGTGGFPAQYF. CDR3 coding DNA: TGTGCCAGCGGTACAGGGGGCTTTCCGGCGCAGTATTTT.

This rearrangement joins TRBV5-4 to TRBJ1-3; TRBD1 aligns across 10 bases. V gave up 3 bases and J gave up 0 bases; unmatched junction bases: 3. The germline CDR1 and CDR2 sequences are SGHNT and YYREEE (reference sequence). CDR3 length equals 16 residues. CDR3: CASSSWDRGSGNTIYF. CDR3 bases: TGTGCCAGCAGCTCTTGGGACAGGGGCTCTGGAAACACCATATATTTT.

This sequence joins TRBV7-8 and TRBJ2-2; perhaps TRBD1 as D (6 bases). This CDR3 comprises 15 residues. CDR1 and CDR2 from the germline V gene are SGHVS and FQNEAQ. V shed 2 bases and J shed 6 bases, with 13 bases lying between them. The CDR3 DNA reads TGTGCCAGCAGCTTACTTGGGGGCGTACCCGGGGAGCTGTTTTTT. Amino acids: CASSLLGGVPGELFF.

This chain joins TRBV7-9 and TRBJ2-7; 15 bases align to TRBD2. V trimming: 2 bases; J trimming: 7 bases; junction bases outside the gene matches: 6. Germline CDR1 reads SEHNR; CDR2 reads FQNEAQ (reference sequence). The CDR3 has 16 residues. CDR3 protein: CASSLPGLAGGEEQYF. In nucleotides, the CDR3 is TGTGCCAGCAGCTTACCGGGACTAGCGGGAGGTGAAGAGCAGTACTTC.

This clone was seen more than once but under ten times. The V and J genes are TRBV6-6 and TRBJ2-7; 7 nucleotides agree with TRBD1. The V and J ends lost 6 bases and 7 bases, in that order; junction bases with no gene match: 9. The CDR3 sequence is 13 residues long. Germline V CDR1 and CDR2: MNHNY, SVGAGI (reference sequence). The CDR3 DNA reads as TGTGCCAGCAGACGGGACAGTACCTTGGAGCAGTACTTC. It specifies CASRRDSTLEQYF.

The gene calls are TRBV7-6 and TRBJ2-1, with unresolved D. Per the germline V gene, CDR1 is SGHVS and CDR2 is FNYEAQ. The CDR3 contains 16 residues. With 1 base removed from V and 2 bases from J, the gap between germline ends came to 12 bases. The CDR3, as DNA: TGTGCCAGCAGCTTAGACCGACGGCTAGCCTACAATGAGCAGTTCTTC. Protein product: CASSLDRRLAYNEQFF.

This clone was found a few times. The J gene is TRBJ2-1, the V gene TRBV7-2, with 9 bases fitting TRBD2. V lost 3 bases to trimming and J lost 7 bases; unmatched junction nucleotides: 10. This CDR3 comprises 16 residues. Germline lookup yields CDR1 SGHTA and CDR2 FQGNSA. The chain's CDR3 is CASSFRLAEGGNEQFF. The DNA of the CDR3 is TGTGCCAGCAGCTTCCGACTAGCGGAGGGGGGAAATGAGCAGTTCTTC.

V is TRBV7-3 and J is TRBJ2-2; no reliable D call. Trimming took 3 bases from V and 3 from J, leaving 14 bases between them. This CDR3 region has 16 residues. Germline lookup yields CDR1 SGHTA and CDR2 FQGTGA. As DNA, the CDR3 is TGTGCCAGCAGCTTTACCTCGAGCGCCCACACCGGGGAGCTGTTTTTT. Translated: CASSFTSSAHTGELFF.

This chain links TRBV18 with TRBJ1-1; no clear D gene. Germline V gene lookup returns CDR1 KGHSH and CDR2 LQKENI. The CDR3 is 17 residues long. Between the trimmed V and J ends, which lost 0 bases and 0 bases, there was a span of 14 bases. CDR3 bases: TGTGCCAGCTCACCACCGAGTCGGGGAGGCTTGAACACTGAAGCTTTCTTT. It yields the protein CASSPPSRGGLNTEAFF.

The chain links TRBV6-5 to TRBJ1-1; D gene unclear. Germline CDR1 and CDR2: MNHEY and SVGAGI. The CDR3 has 15 amino acids. V was pared by 0 bases and J by 7 bases, with 15 bases between. CDR3 in DNA: TGTGCCAGCAGTTACTCGAGGAGGAAACGGGATGAAGCTTTCTTT. Encoded protein: CASSYSRRKRDEAFF.

The CDR3 nucleotides read TGTGCCAGCAGTTGGGACAGGGGAGGCACAGATACGCAGTATTTT. Its protein is CASSWDRGGTDTQYF. V gene TRBV2 combines with J gene TRBJ2-3, with 10 bases that match TRBD1. Trimming removed 5 bases from V and 1 base from J; junction bases left unmatched: 3. Germline loops: CDR1 SNHLY, CDR2 FYNNEI. This CDR3 region has 15 residues.

CDR3 coding DNA: TGTGCCAGCAGTTTATTGGGGGCTTTAGGCTACACCTTC. As protein: CASSLLGALGYTF. The V gene is TRBV28, the J gene TRBJ1-2; D possibly corresponds to TRBD1 (6 bases). CDR3 length equals 13 residues. Germline CDR1 is MDHEN and CDR2 is SYDVKM. Trimming stripped 1 base from V and 8 bases from J, with 11 bases between.